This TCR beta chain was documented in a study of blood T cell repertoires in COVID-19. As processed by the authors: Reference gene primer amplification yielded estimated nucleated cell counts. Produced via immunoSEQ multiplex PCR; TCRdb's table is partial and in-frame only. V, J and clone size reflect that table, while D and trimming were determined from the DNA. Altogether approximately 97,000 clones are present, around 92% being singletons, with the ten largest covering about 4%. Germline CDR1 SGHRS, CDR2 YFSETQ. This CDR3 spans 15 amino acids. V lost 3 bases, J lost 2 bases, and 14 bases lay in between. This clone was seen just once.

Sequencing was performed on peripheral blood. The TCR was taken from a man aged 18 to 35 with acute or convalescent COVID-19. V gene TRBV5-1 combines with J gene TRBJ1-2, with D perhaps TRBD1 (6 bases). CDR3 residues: CASSYGQSTNYGYTF. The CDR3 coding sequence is TGCGCCAGCAGCTACGGACAGAGTACGAACTATGGCTACACCTTC.